The 8 T cell receptor beta chains listed next were all sequenced from one sample in a study of blood T cell repertoires in COVID-19 (dated by TCRdb to the early 2020s). The library came from the immunoSEQ multiplex PCR assay. TCRdb took this table from immuneACCESS and kept in-frame rearrangements with V and J called. Such tables lack part of the clones; where checked against another copy, unresolved V genes explain under half of the gap, and the rest is unexplained. In all, the sample holds 230,000 or so clones, and around 89% of those were seen once. About 2.1% of the sample is in the top ten clones. The sequencing sample was made of peripheral blood. These receptors were collected from a woman between 55 and 75 years old with COVID-19, enrolled during active disease.

The chain has TRBV4-3 and TRBJ2-2; 9 nucleotides agree with TRBD1. There are 14 residues in the CDR3. With V trimmed by 5 bases and J by 8 bases, 6 bases remained unmatched. Germline V CDR1 and CDR2: LGHNA, YSLEER. The CDR3 sequence: CASSANRGQGELFF. For the CDR3, the DNA is TGCGCCAGCAGCGCCAACAGGGGGCAGGGGGAGCTGTTTTTT.

This clone was counted once. V usage is TRBV6-6 and J usage is TRBJ1-5; 8 bases map to TRBD1. The CDR3 is made up of 16 amino acids. Per the germline V gene, CDR1 is MNHNY and CDR2 is SVGAGI (reference sequence). Germline trimming cut 6 bases from V and 1 base from J; bases unmatched to any gene: 8. CDR3 region: CASSSGTGGSNQPQHF. CDR3 nucleotides: TGTGCCAGCAGCTCCGGGACAGGTGGGAGCAATCAGCCCCAGCATTTT.

The chain is built from TRBV6-5 and TRBJ1-1; D possibly corresponds to TRBD1 (6 bases). V dropped 1 base and J dropped 3 bases, with 12 bases sitting between them. The CDR3 extends over 15 amino acids. Germline V gene data show CDR1 as MNHEY and CDR2 as SVGAGI. CDR3 amino acids: CASSYLDRLYTEAFF. The CDR3 DNA follows: TGTGCCAGCAGTTACTTGGACAGACTTTACACTGAAGCTTTCTTT.

V gene TRBV12-3 or TRBV12-4 combines with J gene TRBJ1-3; D is uncertain. Trimming removed 6 bases from V and 0 bases from J, with 6 bases in between. The CDR3 length is 13 residues. This CDR3 reads CASSPISGNTIYF. In nucleotides, the CDR3 is TGTGCCAGCAGCCCAATCTCTGGAAACACCATATATTTT.

This chain connects TRBV3-1 (or the pseudogene TRBV3-2) to TRBJ2-6; 10 bases line up with TRBD1. V lost 3 bases and J lost 2; bases outside the gene matches: 7. This CDR3 is built from 18 residues. Per germline, CDR1 LGHDT and CDR2 YNNKEL (reference sequence). The DNA of the CDR3 is TGTGCCAGCAGCCACCCGGGACAGGGGAAACCTGGGGCCAACGTCCTGACTTTC. Translation gives CASSHPGQGKPGANVLTF.

The chain joins TRBV7-3 to TRBJ2-1, with D unclear. Germline CDR1 reads SGHTA; CDR2 reads FQGTGA. Deletions cut 5 bases from V and 10 bases from J, with 9 bases between. This CDR3 has 11 amino acids. The CDR3 spells CASSLGGEQFF. The CDR3 nucleotides are TGTGCCAGCAGCCTAGGTGGGGAGCAGTTCTTC.

The chain uses TRBV3-1 (or the pseudogene TRBV3-2) and TRBJ2-5; a weak D match, TRBD2 (6 bases). The CDR3 loop spans 17 amino acids. V was clipped by 2 bases and J by 4 bases, with 20 bases between them. Germline CDR1 reads LGHDT; CDR2 reads YNNKEL (reference sequence). The CDR3 loop reads CASSQRSGSRVGETQYF. The CDR3, as DNA: TGTGCCAGCAGCCAAAGATCCGGGAGCCGGGTGGGAGAGACCCAGTACTTC.

The V gene is TRBV19, the J gene TRBJ1-2, with a possible D match to TRBD1 (5 bases). The V gene's germline CDR1 is LNHDA and CDR2 SQIVND (reference sequence). The length of the CDR3 is 14 residues. The V gene lost 9 bases and the J gene lost 4 bases, with 18 bases spanning the gap. The CDR3 DNA reads as TGTGCCAGCACCCTCGAGGGACTACCCTATGGCTACACCTTC. This sequence encodes CASTLEGLPYGYTF.